The clone carrying this TCR beta chain occurred once. This CDR3 has 17 residues. The ends lost 3 bases at V and 2 bases at J; junction bases unmatched: 11. The germline V gene encodes CDR1 SGDLS and CDR2 YYNGEE. The data were obtained in a study of blood T cell repertoires in COVID-19. Study information: T cells, B-cell-depleted T cells, or PBMCs provided the cDNA or gDNA that served as material.

Produced via immunoSEQ multiplex PCR; TCRdb's table is partial and in-frame only. This table holds approximately 350,000 clones, around 90% found once. Sequences were obtained from peripheral blood. The V gene is TRBV9, the J gene TRBJ1-2; 9 nucleotides align to TRBD1. The TCR was taken from a middle-aged man with acute or convalescent COVID-19. The CDR3 bases are TGTGCCAGCAGCGATGGGACAGGGAGGGAGGTAAACTATGGCTACACCTTC. Translation gives CASSDGTGREVNYGYTF.